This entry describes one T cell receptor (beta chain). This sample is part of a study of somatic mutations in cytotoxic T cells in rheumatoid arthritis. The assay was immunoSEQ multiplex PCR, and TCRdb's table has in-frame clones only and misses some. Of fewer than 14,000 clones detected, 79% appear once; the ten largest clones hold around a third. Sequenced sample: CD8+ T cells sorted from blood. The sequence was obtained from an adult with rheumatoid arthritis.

Written as DNA, the CDR3 is TGTGCCAGCAGCCCCACCCCACAGGGAGACACTGAAGCTTTCTTT. It encodes CASSPTPQGDTEAFF. The chain recombines TRBV7-8 with TRBJ1-1, with a possible D match to TRBD1 (6 bases). Trimming cost V 5 bases and J 3 bases, with 16 bases left between them. Germline CDR1 and CDR2: SGHVS and FQNEAQ. This CDR3 has 15 amino acids.